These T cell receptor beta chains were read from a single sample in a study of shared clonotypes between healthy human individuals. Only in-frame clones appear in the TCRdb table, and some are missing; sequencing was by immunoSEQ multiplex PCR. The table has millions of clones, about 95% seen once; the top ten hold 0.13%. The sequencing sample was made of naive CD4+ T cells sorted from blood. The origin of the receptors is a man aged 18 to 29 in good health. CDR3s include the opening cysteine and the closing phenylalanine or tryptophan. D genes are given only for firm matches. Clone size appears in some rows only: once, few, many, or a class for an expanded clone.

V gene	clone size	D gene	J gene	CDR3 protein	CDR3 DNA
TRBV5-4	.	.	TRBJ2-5	CASSFLGLDGGETQYF	TGTGCCAGCAGCTTTCTCGGGTTAGATGGGGGGGAGACCCAGTACTTC
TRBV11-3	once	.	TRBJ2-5	CASSPGPKETQYF	TGTGCCAGCAGCCCGGGACCCAAAGAGACCCAGTACTTC
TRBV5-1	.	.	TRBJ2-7	CASSPLDTSIYEQYF	TGCGCCAGCAGCCCCTTGGATACTAGCATCTACGAGCAGTACTTC
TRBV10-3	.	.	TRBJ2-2	CASRVVLENTGELFF	TGTGCCTCCAGGGTCGTCTTAGAGAACACCGGGGAGCTGTTTTTT
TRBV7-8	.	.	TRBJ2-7	CASSLDRLAYEQYF	TGTGCCAGCAGCTTAGACCGGCTAGCCTACGAGCAGTACTTC
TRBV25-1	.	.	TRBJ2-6	CASSSRPGARSGANVLTF	TGTGCCAGCAGTTCGCGTCCGGGGGCCAGGTCTGGGGCCAACGTCCTGACTTTC
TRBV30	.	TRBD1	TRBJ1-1	CAWSKPGGRTEAFF	TGTGCCTGGAGTAAACCAGGGGGCCGCACTGAAGCTTTCTTT
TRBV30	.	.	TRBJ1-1	CAWSATKNTEAFF	TGTGCCTGGAGTGCTACAAAGAACACTGAAGCTTTCTTT
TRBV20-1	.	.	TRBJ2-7	CSAKADYEQYF	TGCAGTGCTAAGGCGGACTACGAGCAGTACTTC
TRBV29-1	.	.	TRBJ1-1	CSVGTGLNTEAFF	TGCAGCGTTGGAACAGGTTTGAACACTGAAGCTTTCTTT
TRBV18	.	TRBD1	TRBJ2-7	CASSGQDLRYEQYF	TGTGCCAGCTCCGGACAGGATCTCCGCTACGAGCAGTACTTC
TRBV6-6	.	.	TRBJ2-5	CASSPVGGPTETQYF	TGTGCCAGCAGTCCTGTGGGGGGGCCGACAGAGACCCAGTACTTC
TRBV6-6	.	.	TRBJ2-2	CASRGTERNTGELFF	TGTGCCAGCAGAGGGACGGAGAGAAACACCGGGGAGCTGTTTTTT
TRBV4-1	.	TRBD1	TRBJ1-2	CASSQEDRVIYGYTF	TGCGCCAGCAGCCAGGAGGACAGGGTGATCTATGGCTACACCTTC
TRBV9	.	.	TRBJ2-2	CASSPLWGGVLNTGELFF	TGTGCCAGCAGCCCCCTGTGGGGAGGCGTACTAAACACCGGGGAGCTGTTTTTT
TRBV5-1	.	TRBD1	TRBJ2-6	CASSPGGSGANVLTF	TGCGCCAGCAGCCCAGGGGGATCTGGGGCCAACGTCCTGACTTTC
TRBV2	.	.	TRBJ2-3	CASSEGLTTDTQYF	TGTGCCAGCAGTGAGGGACTCACAACAGATACGCAGTATTTT
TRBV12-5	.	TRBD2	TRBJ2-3	CATGASGSTDTQYF	TGTGCTACCGGGGCTAGCGGGAGCACAGATACGCAGTATTTT
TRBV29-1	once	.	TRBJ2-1	CSVEEPGLSSYNEQFF	TGCAGCGTTGAAGAGCCCGGACTGAGCTCCTACAATGAGCAGTTCTTC
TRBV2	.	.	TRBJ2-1	CASSEGGASYNEQFF	TGTGCCAGCAGTGAAGGGGGGGCGTCCTACAATGAGCAGTTCTTC
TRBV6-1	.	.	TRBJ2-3	CASSEYGRTTDTQYF	TGTGCCAGCAGTGAATATGGCCGAACCACAGATACGCAGTATTTT
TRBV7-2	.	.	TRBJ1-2	CASSLAGTQANYGYTF	TGTGCCAGCAGCTTAGCAGGTACACAGGCTAACTATGGCTACACCTTC
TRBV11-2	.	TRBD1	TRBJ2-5	CASSLDLDRGQKTQYF	TGTGCCAGCAGCTTAGATTTGGACAGGGGGCAAAAGACCCAGTACTTC
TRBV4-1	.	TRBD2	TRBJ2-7	CASSQSGLAELREQYF	TGCGCCAGCAGCCAATCGGGACTAGCGGAGCTACGAGAGCAGTACTTC
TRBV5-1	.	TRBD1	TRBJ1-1	CASSLAGQGNTEAFF	TGCGCCAGCAGCTTGGCGGGACAGGGGAACACTGAAGCTTTCTTT
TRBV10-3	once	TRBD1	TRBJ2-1	CAISKTGQGYNEQFF	TGTGCCATCAGTAAAACGGGACAGGGCTACAATGAGCAGTTCTTC
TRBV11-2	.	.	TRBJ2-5	CASSWTPSETQYF	TGTGCCAGCAGCTGGACTCCAAGCGAGACCCAGTACTTC
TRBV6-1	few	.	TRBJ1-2	CASSPNTGNGYGYTF	TGTGCCAGCAGCCCAAATACCGGGAACGGCTATGGCTACACCTTC
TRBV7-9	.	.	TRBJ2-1	CASLPGGSYNEQFF	TGTGCCAGCCTTCCAGGGGGGTCCTACAATGAGCAGTTCTTC
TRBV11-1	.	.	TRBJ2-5	CASGEGRQETQYF	TGTGCCAGCGGAGAGGGGAGACAAGAGACCCAGTACTTC
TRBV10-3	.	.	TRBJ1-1	CAHSTGTGDGTEAFF	TGTGCTCACTCGACCGGAACGGGGGATGGCACTGAAGCTTTCTTT
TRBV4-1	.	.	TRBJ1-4	CASSRGEGPEEKLFF	TGCGCCAGCAGCCGGGGGGAGGGGCCGGAGGAAAAACTGTTTTTT
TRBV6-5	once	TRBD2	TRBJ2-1	CATSGLIHNEQFF	TGTGCCACCTCGGGACTAATACACAATGAGCAGTTCTTC
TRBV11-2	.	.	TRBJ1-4	CASARPGRGGEKLFF	TGTGCCAGCGCACGACCGGGCAGGGGTGGTGAAAAACTGTTTTTT
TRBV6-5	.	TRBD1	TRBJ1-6	CASRGQGSSPLHF	TGTGCCAGCAGGGGACAGGGGAGTTCACCCCTCCACTTT
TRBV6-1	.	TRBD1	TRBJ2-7	CASRVRGTGLNEQYF	TGTGCCAGCAGAGTTCGTGGGACAGGGCTAAACGAGCAGTACTTC
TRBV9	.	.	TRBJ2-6	CASSVGLYSGANVLTF	TGTGCCAGCAGCGTAGGACTTTATTCCGGGGCCAACGTCCTGACTTTC
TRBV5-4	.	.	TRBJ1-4	CASSRTENEKLFF	TGTGCCAGCAGTCGGACAGAGAATGAAAAACTGTTTTTT
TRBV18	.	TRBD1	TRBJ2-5	CASSDRGENQPLLQETQYF	TGTGCCAGCTCCGACAGGGGGGAAAACCAACCCCTCCTTCAAGAGACCCAGTACTTC
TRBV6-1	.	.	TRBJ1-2	CASSRDPNYGYTF	TGTGCCAGCAGCCGGGACCCTAACTATGGCTACACCTTC
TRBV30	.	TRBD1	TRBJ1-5	CAWSRGTGNQPQHF	TGTGCCTGGAGTAGGGGGACAGGGAATCAGCCCCAGCATTTT
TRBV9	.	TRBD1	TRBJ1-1	CASSVAAGGLTEAFF	TGTGCCAGCAGCGTAGCGGCAGGGGGACTCACTGAAGCTTTCTTT
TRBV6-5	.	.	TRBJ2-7	CASSLSLAYSYEQYF	TGTGCCAGCAGTTTGAGCCTAGCGTACTCCTACGAGCAGTACTTC
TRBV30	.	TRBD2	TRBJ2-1	CAWSGSGRANEQFF	TGTGCCTGGAGTGGTAGCGGGAGGGCCAATGAGCAGTTCTTC
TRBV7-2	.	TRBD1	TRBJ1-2	CASSSREGAGHTF	TGTGCCAGCAGTTCAAGAGAGGGGGCAGGCCACACCTTC
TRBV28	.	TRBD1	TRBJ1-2	CASRAAGGQGYGYTF	TGTGCCAGCAGGGCGGCAGGGGGACAGGGTTATGGCTACACCTTC
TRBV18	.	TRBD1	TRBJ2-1	CASSPGTGTYNEQFF	TGTGCCAGCTCACCAGGGACAGGGACCTACAATGAGCAGTTCTTC
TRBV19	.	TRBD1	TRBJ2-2	CASSPRQGSGELFF	TGTGCCAGTAGTCCCCGACAGGGCTCCGGGGAGCTGTTTTTT
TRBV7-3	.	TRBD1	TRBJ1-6	CASSSRTGQNSPLHF	TGTGCCAGCAGCTCCCGGACAGGGCAAAATTCACCCCTCCACTTT
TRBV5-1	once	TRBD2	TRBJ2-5	CASSLGTSRETQYF	TGCGCCAGCAGCTTGGGGACTAGTAGGGAGACCCAGTACTTC
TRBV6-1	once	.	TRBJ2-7	CASARAGASSYEQYF	TGTGCCAGCGCTCGGGCTGGGGCCAGCTCCTACGAGCAGTACTTC